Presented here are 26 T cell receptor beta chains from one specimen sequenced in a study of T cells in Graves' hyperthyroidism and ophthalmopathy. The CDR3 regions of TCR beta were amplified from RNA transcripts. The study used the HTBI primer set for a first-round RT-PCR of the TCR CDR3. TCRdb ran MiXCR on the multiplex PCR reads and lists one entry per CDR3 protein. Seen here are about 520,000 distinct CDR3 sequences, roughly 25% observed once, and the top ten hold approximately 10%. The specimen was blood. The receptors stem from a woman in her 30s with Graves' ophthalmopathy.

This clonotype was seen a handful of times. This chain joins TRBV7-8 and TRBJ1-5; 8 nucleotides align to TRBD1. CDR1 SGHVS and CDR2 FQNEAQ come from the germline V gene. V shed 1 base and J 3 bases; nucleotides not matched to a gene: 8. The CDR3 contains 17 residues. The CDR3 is CASSLVYRGEDNQPQHF. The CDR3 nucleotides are TGTGCCAGCAGCTTAGTGTACAGGGGGGAGGACAATCAGCCCCAGCATTTT.

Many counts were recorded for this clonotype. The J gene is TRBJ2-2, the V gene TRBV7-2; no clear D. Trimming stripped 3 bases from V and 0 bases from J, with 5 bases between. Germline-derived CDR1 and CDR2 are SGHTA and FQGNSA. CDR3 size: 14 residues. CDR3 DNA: TGTGCCAGCAGCTTCGTTACGAACACCGGGGAGCTGTTTTTT. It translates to CASSFVTNTGELFF.

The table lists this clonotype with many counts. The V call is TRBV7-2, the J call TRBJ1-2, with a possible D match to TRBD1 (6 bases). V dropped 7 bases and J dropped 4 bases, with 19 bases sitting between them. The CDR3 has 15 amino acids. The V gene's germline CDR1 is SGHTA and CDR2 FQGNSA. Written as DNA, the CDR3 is TGTGCCAGCACCCCCGAGGGGGATGCGGCCTATGGCTACACCTTC. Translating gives CASTPEGDAAYGYTF.

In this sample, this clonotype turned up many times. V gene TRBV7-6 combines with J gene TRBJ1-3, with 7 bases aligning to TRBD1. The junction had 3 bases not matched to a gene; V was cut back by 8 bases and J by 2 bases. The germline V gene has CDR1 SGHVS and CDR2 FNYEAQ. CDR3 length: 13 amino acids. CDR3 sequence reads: CASAGQAGNTIYF. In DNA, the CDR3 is TGTGCCAGCGCCGGACAGGCTGGAAACACCATATATTTT.

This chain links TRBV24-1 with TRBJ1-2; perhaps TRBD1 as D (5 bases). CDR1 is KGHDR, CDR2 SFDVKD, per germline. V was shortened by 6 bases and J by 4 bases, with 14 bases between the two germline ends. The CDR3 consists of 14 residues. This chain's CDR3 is CATSLGAGGYGYTF. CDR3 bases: TGTGCCACCAGTCTCGGGGCAGGAGGCTATGGCTACACCTTC.

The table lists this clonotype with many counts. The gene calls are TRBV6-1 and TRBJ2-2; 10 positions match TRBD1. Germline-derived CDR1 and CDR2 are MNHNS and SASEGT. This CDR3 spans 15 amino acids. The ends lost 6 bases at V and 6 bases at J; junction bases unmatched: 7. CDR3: CASRSGTGEPGELFF. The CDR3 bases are TGTGCCAGCAGGTCCGGGACAGGGGAGCCCGGGGAGCTGTTTTTT.

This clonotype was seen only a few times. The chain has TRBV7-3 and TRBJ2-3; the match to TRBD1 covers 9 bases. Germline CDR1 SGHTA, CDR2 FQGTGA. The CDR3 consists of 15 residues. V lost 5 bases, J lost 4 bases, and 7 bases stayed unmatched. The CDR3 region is CASSLSGTGSDTQYF. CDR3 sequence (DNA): TGTGCCAGCAGCCTATCCGGGACAGGGTCAGATACGCAGTATTTT. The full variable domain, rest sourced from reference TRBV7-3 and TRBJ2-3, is GAGVSQTPSNKVTEKGKYVELRCDPISGHTALYWYRQSLGQGPEFLIYFQGTGAADDSGLPNDRFFAVRPEGSVSTLKIQRTERGDSAVYLCASSLSGTGSDTQYFGPGTRLTVL.

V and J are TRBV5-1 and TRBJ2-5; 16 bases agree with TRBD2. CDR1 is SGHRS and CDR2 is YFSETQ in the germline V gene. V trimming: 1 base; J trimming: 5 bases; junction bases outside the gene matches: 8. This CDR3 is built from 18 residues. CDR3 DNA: TGCGCCAGCAGCTTGCCGGGACTAGCGGGGGGGCAGGTTGAGACCCAGTACTTC. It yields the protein CASSLPGLAGGQVETQYF. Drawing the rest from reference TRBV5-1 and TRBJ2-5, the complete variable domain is KAGVTQTPRYLIKTRGQQVTLSCSPISGHRSVSWYQQTPGQGLQFLFEYFSETQRNKGNFPGRFSGRQFSNSRSEMNVSTLELGDSALYLCASSLPGLAGGQVETQYFGPGTRLLVL.

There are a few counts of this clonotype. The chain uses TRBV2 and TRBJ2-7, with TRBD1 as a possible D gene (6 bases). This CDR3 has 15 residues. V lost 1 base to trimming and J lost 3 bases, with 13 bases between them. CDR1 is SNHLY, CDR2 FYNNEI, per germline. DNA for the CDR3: TGTGCCAGCAGTGAAGACTCAGGCAGGGGCTACGAGCAGTACTTC. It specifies CASSEDSGRGYEQYF.

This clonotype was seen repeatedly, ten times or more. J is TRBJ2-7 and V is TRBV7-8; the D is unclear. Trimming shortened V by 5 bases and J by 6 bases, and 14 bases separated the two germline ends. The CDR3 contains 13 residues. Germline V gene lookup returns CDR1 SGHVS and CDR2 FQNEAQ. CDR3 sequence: CASSPVADGEQYF. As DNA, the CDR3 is TGTGCCAGCAGCCCAGTCGCGGATGGCGAGCAGTACTTC.

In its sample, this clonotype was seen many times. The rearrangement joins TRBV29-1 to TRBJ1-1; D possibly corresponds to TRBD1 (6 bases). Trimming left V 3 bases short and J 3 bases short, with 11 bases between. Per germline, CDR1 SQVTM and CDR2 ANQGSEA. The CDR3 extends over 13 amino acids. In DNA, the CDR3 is TGCAGCGTTGATAACAGGGTCGACACTGAAGCTTTCTTT. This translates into CSVDNRVDTEAFF. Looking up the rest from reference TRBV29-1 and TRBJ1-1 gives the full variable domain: SAVISQKPSRDICQRGTSLTIQCQVDSQVTMMFWYRQQPGQSLTLIATANQGSEATYESGFVIDKFPISRPNLTFSTLTVSNMSPEDSSIYLCSVDNRVDTEAFFGQGTRLTVV.

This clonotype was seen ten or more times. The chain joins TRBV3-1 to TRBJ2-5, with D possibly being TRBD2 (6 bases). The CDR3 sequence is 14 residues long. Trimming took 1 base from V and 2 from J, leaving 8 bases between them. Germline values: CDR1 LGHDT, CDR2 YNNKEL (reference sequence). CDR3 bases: TGTGCCAGCAGCCAAGGCGGGACTCAAGAGACCCAGTACTTC. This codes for CASSQGGTQETQYF.

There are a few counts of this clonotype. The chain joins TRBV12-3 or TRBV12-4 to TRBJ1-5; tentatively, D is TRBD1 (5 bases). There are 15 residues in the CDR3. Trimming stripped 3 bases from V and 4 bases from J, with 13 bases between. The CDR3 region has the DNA TGTGCCAGCAGTTTCTGGGACCGCCAGAATCAGCCCCAGCATTTT. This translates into CASSFWDRQNQPQHF.

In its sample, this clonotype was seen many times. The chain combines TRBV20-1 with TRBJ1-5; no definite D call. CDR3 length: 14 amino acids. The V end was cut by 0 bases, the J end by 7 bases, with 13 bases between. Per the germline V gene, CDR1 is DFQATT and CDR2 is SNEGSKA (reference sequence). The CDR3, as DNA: TGCAGTGCTAGAGATTACACAGCTGGCCAGCCCCAGCATTTT. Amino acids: CSARDYTAGQPQHF.

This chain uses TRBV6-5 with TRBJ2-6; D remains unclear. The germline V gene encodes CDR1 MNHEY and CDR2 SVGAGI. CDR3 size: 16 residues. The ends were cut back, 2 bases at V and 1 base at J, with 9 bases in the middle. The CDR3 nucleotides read TGTGCCAGCAGTTACACGATAACATCTGGGGCCAACGTCCTGACTTTC. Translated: CASSYTITSGANVLTF.

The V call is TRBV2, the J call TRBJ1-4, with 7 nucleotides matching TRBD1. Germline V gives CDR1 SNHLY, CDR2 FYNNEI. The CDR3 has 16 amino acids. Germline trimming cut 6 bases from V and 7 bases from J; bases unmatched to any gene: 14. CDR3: CASSAGGGALGEKLFF. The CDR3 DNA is TGTGCCAGCAGCGCAGGGGGTGGGGCGCTGGGTGAAAAACTGTTTTTT.

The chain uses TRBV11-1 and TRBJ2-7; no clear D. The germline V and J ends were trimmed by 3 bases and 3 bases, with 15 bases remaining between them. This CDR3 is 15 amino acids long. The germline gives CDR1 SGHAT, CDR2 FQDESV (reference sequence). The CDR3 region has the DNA TGTGCCAGCAGCTTGTACGAGAAGGGTCGCTACGAGCAGTACTTC. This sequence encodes CASSLYEKGRYEQYF.

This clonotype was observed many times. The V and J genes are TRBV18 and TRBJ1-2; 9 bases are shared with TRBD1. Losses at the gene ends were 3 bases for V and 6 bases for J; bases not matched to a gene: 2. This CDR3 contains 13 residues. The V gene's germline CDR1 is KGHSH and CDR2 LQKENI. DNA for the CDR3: TGTGCCAGCTCACCCCGGACAGGGGATGGCTACACCTTC. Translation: CASSPRTGDGYTF.

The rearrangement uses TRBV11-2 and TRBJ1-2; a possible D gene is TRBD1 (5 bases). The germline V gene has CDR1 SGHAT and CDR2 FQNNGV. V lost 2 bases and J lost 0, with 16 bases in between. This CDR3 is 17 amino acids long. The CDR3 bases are TGTGCCAGCAGCTTAACTACAGGCCGACCAGCTAACTATGGCTACACCTTC. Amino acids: CASSLTTGRPANYGYTF.

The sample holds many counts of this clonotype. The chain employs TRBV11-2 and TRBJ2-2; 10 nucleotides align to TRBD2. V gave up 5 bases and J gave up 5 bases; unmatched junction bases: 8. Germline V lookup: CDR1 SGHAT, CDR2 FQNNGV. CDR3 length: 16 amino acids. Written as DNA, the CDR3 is TGTGCCAGCAGCGGCCAGCGGGGGGGCCGGACCGGGGAGCTGTTTTTT. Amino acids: CASSGQRGGRTGELFF. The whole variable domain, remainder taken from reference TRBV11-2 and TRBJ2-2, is EAGVAQSPRYKIIEKRQSVAFWCNPISGHATLYWYQQILGQGPKLLIQFQNNGVVDDSQLPKDRFSAERLKGVDSTLKIQPAKLEDSAVYLCASSGQRGGRTGELFFGEGSRLTVL.

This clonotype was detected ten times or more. The CDR3 sequence is CASSLGTAGSEQYF. CDR3 DNA: TGCGCCAGCAGCCTCGGGACAGCGGGCTCCGAGCAGTACTTC. The chain employs TRBV5-1 and TRBJ2-7; a weak D match, TRBD1 (7 bases). The CDR3 is 14 residues long. Germline lookup yields CDR1 SGHRS and CDR2 YFSETQ. V gave up 4 bases and J gave up 6 bases, with 17 bases separating them.

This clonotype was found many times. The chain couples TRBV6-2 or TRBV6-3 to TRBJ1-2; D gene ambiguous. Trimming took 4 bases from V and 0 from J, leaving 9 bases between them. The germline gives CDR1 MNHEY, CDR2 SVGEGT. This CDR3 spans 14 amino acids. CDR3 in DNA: TGTGCCAGCAGTTTCGGAAAAGCTAACTATGGCTACACCTTC. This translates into CASSFGKANYGYTF.

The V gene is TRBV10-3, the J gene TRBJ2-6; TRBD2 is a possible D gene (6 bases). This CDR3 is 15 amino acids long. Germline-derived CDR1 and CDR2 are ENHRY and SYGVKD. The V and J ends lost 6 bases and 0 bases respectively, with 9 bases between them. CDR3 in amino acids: CAIRDGSSGANVLTF. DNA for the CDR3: TGTGCCATCAGGGACGGGAGCTCTGGGGCCAACGTCCTGACTTTC.

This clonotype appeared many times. The CDR3 bases are TGTGCTAGTGGTCAAGGACAGGGGGCAACTGAAGCTTTCTTT. It encodes CASGQGQGATEAFF. The gene calls are TRBV12-5 and TRBJ1-1; 11 bases agree with TRBD1. Germline loops: CDR1 LGHNT, CDR2 FRNRAP. J gave up 5 bases and V 5 bases, and 4 bases lay outside the gene matches. The CDR3 extends over 14 amino acids.

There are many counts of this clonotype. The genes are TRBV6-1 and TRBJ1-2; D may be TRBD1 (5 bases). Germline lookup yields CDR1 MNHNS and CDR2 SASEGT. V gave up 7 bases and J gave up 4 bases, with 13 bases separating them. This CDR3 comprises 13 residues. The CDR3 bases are TGTGCCAGCACCCTCGGGGCCTCCTATGGCTACACCTTC. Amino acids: CASTLGASYGYTF.

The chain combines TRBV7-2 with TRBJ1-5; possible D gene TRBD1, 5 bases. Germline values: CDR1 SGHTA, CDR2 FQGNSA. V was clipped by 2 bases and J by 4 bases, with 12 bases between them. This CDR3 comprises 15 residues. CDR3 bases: TGTGCCAGCAGCTTATTCTTGGGGGGGAATCAGCCCCAGCATTTT. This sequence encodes CASSLFLGGNQPQHF.